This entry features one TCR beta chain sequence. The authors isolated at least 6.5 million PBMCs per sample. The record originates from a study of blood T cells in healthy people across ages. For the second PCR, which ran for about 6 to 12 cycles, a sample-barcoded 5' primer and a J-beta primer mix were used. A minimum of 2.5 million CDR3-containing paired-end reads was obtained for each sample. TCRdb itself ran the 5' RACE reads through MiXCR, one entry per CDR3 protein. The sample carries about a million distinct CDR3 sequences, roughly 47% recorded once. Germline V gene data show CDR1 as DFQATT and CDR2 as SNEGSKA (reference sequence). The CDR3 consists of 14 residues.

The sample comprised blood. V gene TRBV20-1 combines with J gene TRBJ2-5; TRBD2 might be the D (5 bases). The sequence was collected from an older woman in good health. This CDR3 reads CSYSPAGRGKTQYF. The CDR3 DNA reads TGCAGCTACAGCCCAGCAGGTCGGGGAAAGACCCAGTACTTC.